This T cell receptor beta chain was sequenced during a study of shared clonotypes between healthy human individuals. Within Nashville, Tennessee resided all donors, each a Caucasian adult. Across several immunoSEQ plates, the genomic DNA of each subset was split evenly. Roughly 200 ng DNA, about 33,000 T cell genomes, went into each sorted-subset replicate PCR. Using immunoSEQ multiplex PCR, the repertoire was profiled, and TCRdb retains in-frame clones only, with some absent. Of roughly 2 million clones listed, 90% to 95% are singletons. This CDR3 region has 13 residues. V lost 3 bases, J lost 5 bases, and 3 bases stayed unmatched. CDR1 SEHNR and CDR2 FQNEAQ come from the germline V gene (reference sequence).

This chain uses TRBV7-9 with TRBJ2-7, with TRBD1 matching over 8 bases. Sequenced material: naive CD4+ T cells sorted from blood. Subset denoted: CD45RA+ positively selected. This receptor was identified in a man between 18 and 29 years old in good health. As DNA, the CDR3 is TGTGCCAGCAGCTTCGCAGGGGGCAACGAGCAGTACTTC. As protein: CASSFAGGNEQYF. The variable domain in full, with the rest retrieved from reference TRBV7-9 and TRBJ2-7, is DTGVSQNPRHKITKRGQNVTFRCDPISEHNRLYWYRQTLGQGPEFLTYFQNEAQLEKSRLLSDRFSAERPKGSFSTLEIQRTEQGDSAMYLCASSFAGGNEQYFGPGTRLTVT.